This TCR beta chain derives from a study of breast tumors, draining lymph nodes, adjacent tissues. Study outcomes and limitations: Findings are consistent with lymph node origin and intratumoral expansion of most tumor T cells. Luminal-like breast cancer showed significantly greater tumor-nontumor repertoire similarity than basal-like breast cancer did. Compared with lymph nodes, tumors were less diverse; compared with nontumor tissue, more.

J gave up 5 bases and V 2 bases, and 8 bases lay outside the gene matches. CDR1 and CDR2 (germline): KGHSH, LQKENI. CDR3 length: 16 residues. The lymph nodes were axillary draining lymph nodes from breast cancer patients. This clonotype occurred a few times. Its cognate antigen is unknown. TCRdb ran MiXCR on the multiplex PCR reads and lists one entry per CDR3 protein. The data hold approximately 170,000 distinct CDR3 sequences, with 30% to 35% observed a single time. The rearrangement uses TRBV18 and TRBJ2-2; TRBD1 aligns across 7 bases. This sequence was found in a female donor with breast cancer. Some clones in this sample may be carry-over from other donors' samples. Sequencing input: axillary lymph node tissue. CDR3 amino acids: CASSPRVLQGTGELFF. CDR3 nucleotide sequence: TGTGCCAGCTCACCAAGGGTGCTACAGGGGACCGGGGAGCTGTTTTTT.